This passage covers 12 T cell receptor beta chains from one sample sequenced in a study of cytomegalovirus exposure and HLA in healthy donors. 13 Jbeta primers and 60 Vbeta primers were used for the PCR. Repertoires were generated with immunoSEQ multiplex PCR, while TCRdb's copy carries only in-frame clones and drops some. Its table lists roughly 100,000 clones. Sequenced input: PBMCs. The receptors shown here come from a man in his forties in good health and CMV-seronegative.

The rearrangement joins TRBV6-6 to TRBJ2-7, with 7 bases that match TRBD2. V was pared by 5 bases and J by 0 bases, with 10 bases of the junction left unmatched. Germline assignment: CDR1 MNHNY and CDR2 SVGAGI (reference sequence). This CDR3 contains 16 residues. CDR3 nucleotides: TGTGCCAGCAGTCACCCTGAAGCGGGGAGCTCCTACGAGCAGTACTTC. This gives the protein CASSHPEAGSSYEQYF.

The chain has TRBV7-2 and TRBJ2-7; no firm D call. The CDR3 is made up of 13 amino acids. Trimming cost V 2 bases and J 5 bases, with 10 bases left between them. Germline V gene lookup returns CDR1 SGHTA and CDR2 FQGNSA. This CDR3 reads CASSLSLGDEQYF. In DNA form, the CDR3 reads TGTGCCAGCAGCTTATCCCTTGGAGACGAGCAGTACTTC.

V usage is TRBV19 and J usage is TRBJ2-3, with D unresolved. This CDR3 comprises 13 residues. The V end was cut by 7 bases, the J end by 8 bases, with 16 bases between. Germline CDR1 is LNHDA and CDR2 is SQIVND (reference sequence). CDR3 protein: CASNEVRSRTQYF. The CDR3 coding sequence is TGTGCCAGTAATGAGGTTCGTTCCCGTACGCAGTATTTT.

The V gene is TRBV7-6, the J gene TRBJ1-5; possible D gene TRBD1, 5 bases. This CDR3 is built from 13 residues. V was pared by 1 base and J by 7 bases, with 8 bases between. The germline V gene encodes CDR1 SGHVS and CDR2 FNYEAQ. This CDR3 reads CASSLGGGQPQHF. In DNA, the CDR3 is TGTGCCAGCAGCTTAGGGGGCGGACAGCCCCAGCATTTT.

CDR3 sequence reads: CASSFRDRDTYEQYF. The CDR3 DNA sequence: TGTGCCAGCAGCTTCCGGGACAGGGACACCTACGAGCAGTACTTC. The chain uses TRBV7-8 and TRBJ2-7; 9 positions match TRBD1. From germline, CDR1 is SGHVS and CDR2 FQNEAQ. Germline trimming cut 3 bases from V and 2 bases from J; bases unmatched to any gene: 5. This CDR3 comprises 15 residues.

Written as DNA, the CDR3 is TGCGCCAGCCGATCTTTAGACTCCTACGAGCAGTACTTC. Amino acids: CASRSLDSYEQYF. The V call is TRBV5-1, the J call TRBJ2-7; D gene ambiguous. The length of the CDR3 is 13 residues. Per germline, CDR1 SGHRS and CDR2 YFSETQ. The V end lost 7 bases, the J end lost 0 bases, and 11 bases lay between the germline ends.

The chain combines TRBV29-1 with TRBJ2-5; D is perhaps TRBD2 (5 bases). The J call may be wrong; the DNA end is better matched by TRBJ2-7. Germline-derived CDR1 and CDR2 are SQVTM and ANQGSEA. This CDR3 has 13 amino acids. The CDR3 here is CSVRPEGSYEQYF. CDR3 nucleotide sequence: TGCAGCGTACGGCCTGAGGGCTCCTACGAGCAGTACTTC.

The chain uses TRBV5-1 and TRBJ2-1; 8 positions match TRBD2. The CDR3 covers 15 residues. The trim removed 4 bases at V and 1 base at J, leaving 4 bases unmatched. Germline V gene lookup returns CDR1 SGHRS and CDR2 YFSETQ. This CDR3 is CASSTSGSSYNEQFF. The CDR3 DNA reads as TGCGCCAGCAGCACCAGCGGGAGTTCCTACAATGAGCAGTTCTTC.

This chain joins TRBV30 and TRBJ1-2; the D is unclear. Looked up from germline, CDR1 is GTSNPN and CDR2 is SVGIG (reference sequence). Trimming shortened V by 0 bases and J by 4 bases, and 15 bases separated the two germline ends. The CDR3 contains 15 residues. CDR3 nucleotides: TGTGCCTGGAGTGTACACGGGGTAGATTTCTATGGCTACACCTTC. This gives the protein CAWSVHGVDFYGYTF.

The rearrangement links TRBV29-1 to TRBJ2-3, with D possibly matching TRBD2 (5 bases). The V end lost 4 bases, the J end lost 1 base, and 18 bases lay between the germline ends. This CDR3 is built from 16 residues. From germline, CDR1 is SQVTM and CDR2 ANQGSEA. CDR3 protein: CSVGKIASGGTDTQYF. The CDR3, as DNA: TGCAGCGTTGGAAAGATAGCGTCCGGGGGCACAGATACGCAGTATTTT.

CDR3 sequence reads: CASSYPASGDSPLHF. In DNA, the CDR3 is TGTGCCAGCAGTTACCCCGCGAGCGGGGATTCACCCCTCCACTTT. The chain joins TRBV6-5 to TRBJ1-6, with no clear D. V was shortened by 2 bases and J by 8 bases, with 13 bases between the two germline ends. Germline CDR1 MNHEY, CDR2 SVGAGI. The CDR3 sequence is 15 residues long.

CDR3: CASSFGTGFHGYTF. For the CDR3, the DNA is TGTGCCAGCAGCTTCGGGACAGGGTTTCACGGCTACACCTTC. The chain joins TRBV13 to TRBJ1-2; 9 bases map to TRBD1. V shed 3 bases and J 8 bases; nucleotides not matched to a gene: 7. CDR3 size: 14 residues. Germline V gives CDR1 PRHDT, CDR2 FYEKMQ (reference sequence). Using reference TRBV13 and TRBJ1-2 for the parts outside the CDR3, the full variable domain is AAGVIQSPRHLIKEKRETATLKCYPIPRHDTVYWYQQGPGQDPQFLISFYEKMQSDKGSIPDRFSAQQFSDYHSELNMSSLELGDSALYFCASSFGTGFHGYTFGSGTRLTVV.